The source of this T cell receptor (beta chain) is a study of cytomegalovirus exposure and HLA in healthy donors. The donors formed part of the roughly 110-subject validation cohort, distinct from the roughly 600-subject first cohort. Comment on this clone: Its antigen is unknown.

Study-wide results and limits: The classifier was said to identify cytomegalovirus status with high specificity and sensitivity. TCR beta chains numbering approximately 150 were designated cytomegalovirus-associated. In vitro work confirmed that three CMV-associated chains recognize CMV antigens.

The V gene end was trimmed by 5 bases and the J gene end by 7 bases; junction bases not matched to a gene: 10. Per germline, CDR1 SGHAT and CDR2 FQNNGV. This CDR3 contains 14 residues. The method was immunoSEQ multiplex PCR; TCRdb's version includes in-frame clones alone and lacks a portion of them. The data show about 360,000 clones, around 86% seen once. J is TRBJ1-2 and V is TRBV11-2; 7 bases align to TRBD1. The sample was PBMCs. This TCR was sampled from a woman between 18 and 30 years old in good health and CMV-seronegative. The DNA for the CDR3 is TGTGCCAGCAGCCTTGGGGACAGCCCCTTTGGCTACACCTTC. Amino acid sequence: CASSLGDSPFGYTF.